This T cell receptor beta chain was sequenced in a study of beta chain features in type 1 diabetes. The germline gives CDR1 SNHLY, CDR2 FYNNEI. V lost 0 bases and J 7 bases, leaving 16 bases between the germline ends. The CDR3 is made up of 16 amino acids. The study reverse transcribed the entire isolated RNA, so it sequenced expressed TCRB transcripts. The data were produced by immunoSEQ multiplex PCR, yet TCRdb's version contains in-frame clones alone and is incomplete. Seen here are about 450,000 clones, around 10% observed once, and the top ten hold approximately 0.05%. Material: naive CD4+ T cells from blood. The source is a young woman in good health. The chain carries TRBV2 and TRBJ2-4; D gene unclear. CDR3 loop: CASSEALRTYGNIQYF. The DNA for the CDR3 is TGTGCCAGCAGTGAAGCGCTTCGGACCTATGGGAACATTCAGTACTTC.